Described below is a single T cell receptor beta chain sequence and its context. The sample comes from a study of blood T cell repertoires in COVID-19. TCRdb's table, derived via immunoSEQ multiplex PCR, lists solely in-frame clones and lacks some. Of roughly 290,000 clones listed, 70% to 90% are singletons. This sequence was found in a woman in her thirties who had recovered from COVID-19. The source material was PBMCs or T cells enriched from blood (not recorded which).

The CDR3 bases are TGCGCCAGCAGCTTGGAAAGGAGGGGAACCATGAACACTGAAGCTTTCTTT. Translated: CASSLERRGTMNTEAFF. The chain is built from TRBV5-1 and TRBJ1-1; possibly TRBD1 for D (5 bases). The germline V gene has CDR1 SGHRS and CDR2 YFSETQ. The ends were cut back, 0 bases at V and 0 bases at J, with 15 bases in the middle. This CDR3 has 17 amino acids.